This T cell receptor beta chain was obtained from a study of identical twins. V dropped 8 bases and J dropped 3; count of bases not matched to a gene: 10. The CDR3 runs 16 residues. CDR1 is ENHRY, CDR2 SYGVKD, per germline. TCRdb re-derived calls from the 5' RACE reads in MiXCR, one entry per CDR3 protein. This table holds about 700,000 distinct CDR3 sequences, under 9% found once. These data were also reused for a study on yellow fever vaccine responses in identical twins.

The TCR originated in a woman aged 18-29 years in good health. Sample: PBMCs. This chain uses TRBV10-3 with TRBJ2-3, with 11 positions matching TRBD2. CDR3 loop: CAIRTLLAGATDTQYF. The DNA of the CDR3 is TGTGCCATCCGCACCTTACTAGCGGGAGCAACAGATACGCAGTATTTT.